These T cell receptor beta chains were read from a single sample in a study of identical twins. One entry per CDR3 protein, called by TCRdb with MiXCR from the 5' RACE reads. This repertoire shows more than 400,000 distinct CDR3 sequences, 13% to 15% found once; its top ten account for 0.35% to 0.45%. In addition, the sample was reused for a study of yellow fever vaccine responses in identical twins.

Input material: CD4+ T cells sorted from blood. These receptors all come from a woman between 18 and 29 years old in good health. Each CDR3 is given with its conserved first and last residue. Fields, in order: clone size, J gene, CDR3 length, D gene, V gene, CDR3 protein, CDR3 DNA. D genes are given only for firm matches. Clone size is given for some rows only: seen once, a few or many times, or a class if the clone is expanded.

size: few; J: TRBJ2-5; length: 10; D: -; V: TRBV2; CDR3: CASKWETQYF; DNA: TGTGCCAGCAAATGGGAGACCCAGTACTTC
size: -; J: TRBJ2-1; length: 14; D: TRBD2; V: TRBV18; CDR3: CASSPRSGDNEQFF; DNA: TGTGCCAGCTCACCAAGGAGCGGGGACAATGAGCAGTTCTTC
size: many; J: TRBJ2-5; length: 15; D: TRBD1; V: TRBV7-2; CDR3: CASSFGDRDQETQYF; DNA: TGTGCCAGCAGCTTTGGGGACAGGGACCAAGAGACCCAGTACTTC
size: -; J: TRBJ2-6; length: 14; D: -; V: TRBV6-1; CDR3: CASHLGAGANVLTF; DNA: TGTGCCAGCCACCTGGGGGCTGGGGCCAACGTCCTGACTTTC
size: -; J: TRBJ2-7; length: 15; D: -; V: TRBV20-1; CDR3: CSAAGKGIRTYEQYF; DNA: TGCAGTGCTGCGGGAAAAGGAATCCGGACCTACGAGCAGTACTTC
size: -; J: TRBJ1-5; length: 13; D: -; V: TRBV7-6; CDR3: CASSGSENQPQHF; DNA: TGTGCCAGCAGCGGATCAGAAAATCAGCCCCAGCATTTT
size: -; J: TRBJ2-1; length: 17; D: TRBD2; V: TRBV19; CDR3: CASNPRGGGSSYNEQFF; DNA: TGTGCCAGTAACCCGAGGGGTGGCGGGAGTTCCTACAATGAGCAGTTCTTC
size: -; J: TRBJ2-5; length: 17; D: -; V: TRBV7-2; CDR3: CASSLAFGQLPQETQYF; DNA: TGTGCCAGCAGCTTAGCGTTCGGACAGTTACCTCAAGAGACCCAGTACTTC
size: few; J: TRBJ2-1; length: 15; D: -; V: TRBV12-3/TRBV12-4; CDR3: CASSLGGSPYNEQFF; DNA: TGTGCCAGCAGTTTGGGCGGGTCCCCCTACAATGAGCAGTTCTTC
size: -; J: TRBJ2-1; length: 16; D: TRBD2; V: TRBV11-2; CDR3: CASSLLLAGGPNEQFF; DNA: TGTGCCAGCAGCTTACTACTAGCGGGGGGGCCCAATGAGCAGTTCTTC
size: few; J: TRBJ2-2; length: 18; D: TRBD1; V: TRBV18; CDR3: CASSPLPGQGTNTGELFF; DNA: TGTGCCAGCTCACCGCTTCCGGGACAGGGTACGAACACCGGGGAGCTGTTTTTT
size: few; J: TRBJ1-1; length: 13; D: -; V: TRBV10-3; CDR3: CATTTIERTEAFF; DNA: TGTGCCACCACGACTATCGAGAGGACTGAAGCTTTCTTT
size: -; J: TRBJ2-1; length: 14; D: TRBD1; V: TRBV5-4; CDR3: CASSLVGTGNEQFF; DNA: TGTGCCAGCAGCTTGGTCGGGACAGGGAATGAGCAGTTCTTC
size: -; J: TRBJ2-1; length: 14; D: TRBD2; V: TRBV5-1; CDR3: CASSAGTSFHEQFF; DNA: TGCGCCAGCAGCGCCGGGACTAGTTTCCATGAGCAGTTCTTC
size: -; J: TRBJ1-1; length: 17; D: -; V: TRBV13; CDR3: CASSLGRWTERSTEAFF; DNA: TGTGCCAGCAGCTTAGGCCGCTGGACGGAGCGGAGCACTGAAGCTTTCTTT
size: many; J: TRBJ2-2; length: 17; D: TRBD2; V: TRBV12-3/TRBV12-4; CDR3: CASSSFGSSGGLGELFF; DNA: TGTGCCAGCAGTTCCTTTGGGTCTAGCGGAGGCCTTGGGGAGCTGTTTTTT
size: -; J: TRBJ2-1; length: 16; D: TRBD1; V: TRBV4-1; CDR3: CASSPISDRLRNEQFF; DNA: TGCGCCAGCAGCCCGATCTCGGACAGGCTTCGCAATGAGCAGTTCTTC
size: few; J: TRBJ2-7; length: 12; D: -; V: TRBV2; CDR3: CASRRDPYEQYF; DNA: TGTGCCAGCCGTAGGGACCCCTACGAGCAGTACTTC
size: many; J: TRBJ2-4; length: 18; D: -; V: TRBV12-3/TRBV12-4; CDR3: CASSLPGPVGLAKNIQYF; DNA: TGTGCCAGCAGTTTGCCCGGCCCGGTGGGATTGGCCAAAAACATTCAGTACTTC
size: few; J: TRBJ2-1; length: 18; D: TRBD2; V: TRBV6-1; CDR3: CASRGRSGSGRSYNEQFF; DNA: TGTGCCAGCAGGGGGAGGAGCGGCTCCGGGAGGTCCTACAATGAGCAGTTCTTC
size: few; J: TRBJ2-1; length: 13; D: TRBD1; V: TRBV25-1; CDR3: CATLGTGYNEQFF; DNA: TGTGCCACTCTCGGGACAGGGTATAATGAGCAGTTCTTC
size: many; J: TRBJ2-5; length: 15; D: -; V: TRBV12-3/TRBV12-4; CDR3: CASSIGAGKRETQYF; DNA: TGTGCCAGCAGTATCGGGGCAGGGAAGAGGGAGACCCAGTACTTC
size: -; J: TRBJ2-1; length: 12; D: -; V: TRBV25-1; CDR3: CASSASGGGQFF; DNA: TGTGCCAGCAGTGCGTCCGGGGGAGGCCAGTTCTTC
size: few; J: TRBJ2-5; length: 14; D: -; V: TRBV4-1; CDR3: CASSQDQLKETQYF; DNA: TGCGCCAGCAGCCAAGATCAATTAAAAGAGACCCAGTACTTC
size: -; J: TRBJ1-1; length: 15; D: -; V: TRBV7-9; CDR3: CASSWGRGWGTEAFF; DNA: TGTGCCAGCAGCTGGGGCAGGGGATGGGGCACTGAAGCTTTCTTT
size: many; J: TRBJ2-1; length: 13; D: -; V: TRBV3-1; CDR3: CASSQAPRGEQFF; DNA: TGTGCCAGCAGCCAAGCCCCGAGGGGTGAGCAGTTCTTC
size: -; J: TRBJ2-7; length: 12; D: -; V: TRBV29-1; CDR3: CSVESATYEQYF; DNA: TGCAGCGTTGAATCGGCTACCTACGAGCAGTACTTC
size: few; J: TRBJ2-3; length: 16; D: -; V: TRBV9; CDR3: CASSVSTGSRTDTQYF; DNA: TGTGCCAGCAGCGTCTCCACAGGGTCCCGCACAGATACGCAGTATTTT
size: -; J: TRBJ1-2; length: 14; D: -; V: TRBV11-1; CDR3: CASSPLAGVHGYTF; DNA: TGTGCCAGCAGCCCACTTGCAGGGGTACATGGCTACACCTTC
size: -; J: TRBJ2-1; length: 14; D: -; V: TRBV5-1; CDR3: CASSPRGLSHGQFF; DNA: TGCGCCAGCAGCCCGAGGGGCTTGTCCCACGGGCAGTTCTTC
size: -; J: TRBJ2-1; length: 12; D: -; V: TRBV28; CDR3: CASSFGLGEQFF; DNA: TGTGCCAGCAGTTTTGGCCTAGGTGAGCAGTTCTTC
size: -; J: TRBJ1-1; length: 15; D: TRBD1; V: TRBV20-1; CDR3: CSAPPHWDRDTEAFF; DNA: TGCAGTGCTCCGCCCCATTGGGACAGGGACACTGAAGCTTTCTTT
size: few; J: TRBJ2-4; length: 14; D: -; V: TRBV29-1; CDR3: CSVEARGFKNIQYF; DNA: TGCAGCGTTGAAGCACGGGGATTCAAAAACATTCAGTACTTC
size: -; J: TRBJ2-1; length: 17; D: TRBD2; V: TRBV9; CDR3: CASSVEEIAGSYNEQFF; DNA: TGTGCCAGCAGCGTAGAGGAGATAGCGGGCTCCTACAATGAGCAGTTCTTC